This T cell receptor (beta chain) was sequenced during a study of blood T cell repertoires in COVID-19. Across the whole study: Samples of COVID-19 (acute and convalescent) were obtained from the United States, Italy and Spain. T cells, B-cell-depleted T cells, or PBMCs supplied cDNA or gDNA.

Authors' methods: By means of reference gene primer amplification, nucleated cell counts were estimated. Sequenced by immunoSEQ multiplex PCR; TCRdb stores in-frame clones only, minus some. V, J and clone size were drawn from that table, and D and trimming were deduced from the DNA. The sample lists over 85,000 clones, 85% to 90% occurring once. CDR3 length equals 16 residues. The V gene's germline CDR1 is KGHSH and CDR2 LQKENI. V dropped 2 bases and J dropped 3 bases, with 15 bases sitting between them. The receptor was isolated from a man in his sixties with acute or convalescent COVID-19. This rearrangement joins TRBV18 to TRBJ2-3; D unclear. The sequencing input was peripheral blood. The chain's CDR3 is CASSPRSRQVTDTQYF. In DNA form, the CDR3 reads TGTGCCAGCTCACCAAGGTCAAGGCAGGTTACAGATACGCAGTATTTT.